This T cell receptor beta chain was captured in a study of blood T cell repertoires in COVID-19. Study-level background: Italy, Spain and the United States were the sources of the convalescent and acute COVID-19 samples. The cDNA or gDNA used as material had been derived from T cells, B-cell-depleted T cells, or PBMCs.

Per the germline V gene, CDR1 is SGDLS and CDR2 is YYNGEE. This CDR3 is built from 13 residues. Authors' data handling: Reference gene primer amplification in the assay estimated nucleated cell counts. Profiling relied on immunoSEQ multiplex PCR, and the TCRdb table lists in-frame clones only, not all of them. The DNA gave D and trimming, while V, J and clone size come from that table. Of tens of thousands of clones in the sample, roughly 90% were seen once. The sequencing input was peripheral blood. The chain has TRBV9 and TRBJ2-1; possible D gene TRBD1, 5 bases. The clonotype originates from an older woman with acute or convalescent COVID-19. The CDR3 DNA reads TGTGCTACAAGTCAGGGCCCCTACAATGAGCAGTTCTTC. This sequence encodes CATSQGPYNEQFF. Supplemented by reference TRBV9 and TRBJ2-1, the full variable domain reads DSGVTQTPKHLITATGQRVTLRCSPRSGDLSVYWYQQSLDQGLQFLIQYYNGEERAKGNILERFSAQQFPDLHSELNLSSLELGDSALYFCATSQGPYNEQFFGPGTRLTVL.